This TCR beta chain emerged from a study of cytomegalovirus exposure and HLA in healthy donors. This clone occurred a few times. Antigen: not known. Study-wide points: The authors assumed roughly uniform sequencing depth across donors for presence/absence analyses. Some TCR beta chains (roughly 160 of them) were listed as cytomegalovirus-associated.

The PCR used 60 Vbeta and 13 Jbeta primers. The repertoire was sequenced with immunoSEQ multiplex PCR; TCRdb's copy has only in-frame clones and lacks some. The table includes some 200,000 clones, about 9% detected once. Per the germline V gene, CDR1 is MGHDK and CDR2 is SYGVNS. J was trimmed by 3 bases and V by 4 bases; bases with no gene match: 8. The CDR3 covers 15 residues. The chain couples TRBV25-1 to TRBJ2-7; 8 nucleotides line up with TRBD1. The sequencing input was PBMCs. The sequence derives from a woman aged 30 to 39 in good health and CMV-seropositive. The CDR3, as DNA: TGTGCCAGCAGTGGTATCTCGACAGGGGACTACGAGCAGTACTTC. Translated, it gives CASSGISTGDYEQYF.